Listed below are T cell receptor beta chains from one sample, sequenced in a study of control samples from healthy donors and cancer patients. Some clones are missing from TCRdb's copy, which holds only in-frame ones; the method was immunoSEQ multiplex PCR. The table records about 190,000 clones, roughly nine tenths of them present only once. The sample was blood. Every receptor here comes from a man aged 25-45 years in good health. Both conserved end residues are trimmed from each CDR3. Clone size is shown for a subset of rows, as once, few, many or a class of expanded clone.

j_call clone_size v_call cdr3_aa
TRBJ1-1 . TRBV24-1 ATSDPSGGNTEAF
TRBJ2-5 . TRBV11-2 ASTSTSGVPETQY
TRBJ1-1 . TRBV18 ASSLGRGNTEAF
TRBJ1-6 . TRBV9 ASSSRTGRNSPLH
TRBJ2-4 . TRBV11-2 ASSSRDSVKNIQY
TRBJ1-4 . TRBV9 ASSPNDNEKLF
TRBJ1-1 . TRBV3-1/TRBV3-2 ASSQDPGRTMNTEAF
TRBJ1-2 . TRBV7-7 ASIKPRGQGANFYGYT
TRBJ2-7 . TRBV5-1 ASSLDRASHEQY
TRBJ1-2 . TRBV3-1/TRBV3-2 ASREYLGGGPGGYT
TRBJ2-6 . TRBV13 ASSSPTSLVGANVLT
TRBJ2-1 . TRBV4-1 ASSGTGTGANEQF
TRBJ2-1 . TRBV25-1 ASSTDSKYNEQF
TRBJ1-1 once TRBV6-5 ASALRTGGNTEAF
TRBJ2-3 . TRBV27 ASSLFVEGADTQY
TRBJ2-1 . TRBV6-2/TRBV6-3 ASSYPLAGYNEQF
TRBJ2-3 . TRBV27 ASSPSPTARDTQY
TRBJ1-6 . TRBV5-1 ASSPSGQLSSYNSPLH
TRBJ1-5 few TRBV11-2 ASSPTGVFNQPQH
TRBJ1-2 . TRBV4-2 ASSQAGTVGTNYGYT
TRBJ2-7 . TRBV6-5 ASSDAGQGSYEQY
TRBJ2-7 once TRBV15 ATSSGTGTEQY
TRBJ2-6 . TRBV18 ASSPQGGSGANVLT
TRBJ1-4 . TRBV12-3/TRBV12-4 ASSLLNEKLF
TRBJ2-2 . TRBV30 ACTHRGLNTGELF
TRBJ1-2 . TRBV19 ASSMVSRAPNYGYT
TRBJ2-7 . TRBV18 ASSPPAQPPYEQY
TRBJ2-1 . TRBV14 ASSQGKGPKDNEQF
TRBJ1-2 once TRBV19 ASCRDRATYGYT
TRBJ1-3 . TRBV7-9 ASSSQGINSGNTIY
TRBJ1-3 . TRBV5-6 ASSFTYSGNTIY
TRBJ1-2 once TRBV6-4 ASSPGTMSDGYT
TRBJ1-2 . TRBV6-1 ASSEAQGAHYYGYT
TRBJ2-2 . TRBV21-1 ASSKQGNTGELF
TRBJ1-2 few TRBV15 ATSRDRQGQGLGYT
TRBJ1-5 once TRBV2 ASRNSNQPQH
TRBJ2-2 . TRBV9 ASSVTSGGSGELF
TRBJ1-1 . TRBV14 ASSQGTPGEAF
TRBJ1-4 . TRBV12-5 ASGAAGTADEKLF
TRBJ1-2 . TRBV2 ASSEWAANYGYT
TRBJ2-7 once TRBV18 ASSPEGSSYEQY
TRBJ1-2 . TRBV4-1 ASSEVGASKGYT
TRBJ2-3 . TRBV7-9 ASSEGLAGDRTDTQY
TRBJ2-3 . TRBV7-9 ASSTSGQGDSVDTQY
TRBJ2-1 . TRBV6-5 ASSGFTAQSHEQF
TRBJ1-3 . TRBV27 ASSYTTPPGNTIY
TRBJ1-5 . TRBV3-1/TRBV3-2 ASSQGQDHQPQH
TRBJ2-1 . TRBV4-1 ASSQSPDRASYNEQF
TRBJ2-7 . TRBV13 ASSSRHQYEQY
TRBJ1-1 . TRBV11-2 ASSLELGTDYTEAF
TRBJ1-4 once TRBV9 ASSKQGMDNEKLF
TRBJ1-1 . TRBV7-6 ASSPRDRGQGEAF
TRBJ2-1 . TRBV3-1/TRBV3-2 ASSRGTSGGYNEQF